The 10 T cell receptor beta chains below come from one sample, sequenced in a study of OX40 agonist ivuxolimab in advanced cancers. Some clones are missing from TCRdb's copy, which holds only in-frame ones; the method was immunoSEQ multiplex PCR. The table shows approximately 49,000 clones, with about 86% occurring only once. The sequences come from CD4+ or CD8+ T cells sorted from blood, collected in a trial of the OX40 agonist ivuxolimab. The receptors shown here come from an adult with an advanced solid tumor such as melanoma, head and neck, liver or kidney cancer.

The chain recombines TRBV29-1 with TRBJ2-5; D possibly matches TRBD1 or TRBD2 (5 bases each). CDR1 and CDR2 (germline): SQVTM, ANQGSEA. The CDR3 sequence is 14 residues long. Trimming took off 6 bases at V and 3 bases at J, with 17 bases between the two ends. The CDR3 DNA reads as TGCAGCGTGGACGATTCCAGGGACGAAGAGACCCAGTACTTC. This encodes CSVDDSRDEETQYF.

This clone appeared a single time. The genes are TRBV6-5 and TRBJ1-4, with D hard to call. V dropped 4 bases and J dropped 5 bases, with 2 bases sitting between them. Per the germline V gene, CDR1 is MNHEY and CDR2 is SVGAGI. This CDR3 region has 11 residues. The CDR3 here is CASSSNEKLFF. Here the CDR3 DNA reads TGTGCCAGCAGTTCGAATGAAAAACTGTTTTTT.

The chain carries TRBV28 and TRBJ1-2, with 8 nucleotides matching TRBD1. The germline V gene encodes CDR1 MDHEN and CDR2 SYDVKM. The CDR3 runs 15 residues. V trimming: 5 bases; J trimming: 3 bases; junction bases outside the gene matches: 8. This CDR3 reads CASSLTPTGDYGYTF. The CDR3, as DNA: TGTGCCAGCAGTCTCACCCCGACAGGGGACTATGGCTACACCTTC.

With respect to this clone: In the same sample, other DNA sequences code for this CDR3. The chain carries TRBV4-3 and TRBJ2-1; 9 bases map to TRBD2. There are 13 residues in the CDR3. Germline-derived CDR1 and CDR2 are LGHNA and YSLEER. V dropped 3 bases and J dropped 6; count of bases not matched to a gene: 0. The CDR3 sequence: CASSQGLANEQFF. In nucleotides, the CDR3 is TGCGCCAGCAGCCAGGGACTAGCCAATGAGCAGTTCTTC.

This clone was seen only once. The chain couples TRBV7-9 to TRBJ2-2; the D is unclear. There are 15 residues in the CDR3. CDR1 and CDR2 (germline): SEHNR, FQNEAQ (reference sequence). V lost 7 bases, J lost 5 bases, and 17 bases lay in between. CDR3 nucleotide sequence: TGTGCCAGCACGCCCGCCATACGAGAAACCGGGGAGCTGTTTTTT. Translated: CASTPAIRETGELFF.

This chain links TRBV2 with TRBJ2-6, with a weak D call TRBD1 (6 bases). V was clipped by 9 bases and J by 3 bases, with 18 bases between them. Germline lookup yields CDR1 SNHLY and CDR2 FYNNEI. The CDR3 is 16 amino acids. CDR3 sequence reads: CASLGHTIHGANVLTF. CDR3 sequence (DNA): TGTGCCAGTTTGGGACATACGATCCATGGGGCCAACGTCCTGACTTTC.

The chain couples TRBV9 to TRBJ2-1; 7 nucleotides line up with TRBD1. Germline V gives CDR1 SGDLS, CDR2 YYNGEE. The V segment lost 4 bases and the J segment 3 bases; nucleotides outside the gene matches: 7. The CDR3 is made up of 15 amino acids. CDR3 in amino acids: CASSPRQGSYNEQFF. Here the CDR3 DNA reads TGTGCCAGCAGCCCCCGACAGGGAAGCTACAATGAGCAGTTCTTC.

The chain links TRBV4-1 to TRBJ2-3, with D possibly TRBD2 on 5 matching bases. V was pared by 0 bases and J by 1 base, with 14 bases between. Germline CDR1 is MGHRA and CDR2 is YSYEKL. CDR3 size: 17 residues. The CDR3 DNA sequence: TGCGCCAGCAGCCAAGACCCGACCCCTAGCCGCACAGATACGCAGTATTTT. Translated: CASSQDPTPSRTDTQYF.

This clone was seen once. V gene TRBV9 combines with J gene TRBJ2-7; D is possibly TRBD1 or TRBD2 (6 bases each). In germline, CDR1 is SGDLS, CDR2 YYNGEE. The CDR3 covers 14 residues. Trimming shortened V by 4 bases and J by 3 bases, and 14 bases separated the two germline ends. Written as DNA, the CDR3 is TGTGCCAGCAGCTTGCGGGACATAGACTACGAGCAGTACTTC. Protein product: CASSLRDIDYEQYF.

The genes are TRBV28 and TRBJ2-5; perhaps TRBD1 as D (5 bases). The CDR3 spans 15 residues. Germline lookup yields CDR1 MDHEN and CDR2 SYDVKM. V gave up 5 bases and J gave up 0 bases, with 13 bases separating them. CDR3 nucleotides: TGTGCCAGCAGTCTAACTGACAGTAACCAAGAGACCCAGTACTTC. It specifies CASSLTDSNQETQYF.